This T cell receptor beta chain was sequenced for a study of T cell repertoires in cytomegalovirus infection. This clonotype occurred many times. Using its own MiXCR run on the reads, TCRdb lists one record per CDR3 protein. The sample shows approximately 240,000 distinct CDR3 sequences, over 9% of them seen only once. This CDR3 region has 16 residues. Germline trimming cut 1 base from V and 4 bases from J; bases unmatched to any gene: 4. The germline V gene has CDR1 SGHTA and CDR2 FQGNSA. The sequenced sample was PBMCs. This chain connects TRBV7-2 to TRBJ1-3, with 10 bases fitting TRBD1. The origin of this receptor is a human donor in good health (CMV status not recorded). Some clones in this sample may be carry-over from other donors' samples. The CDR3 spells CASSLVGTGAGNTIYF. The CDR3 DNA is TGTGCCAGCAGCTTAGTTGGGACAGGGGCCGGAAACACCATATATTTT.